This TCR beta chain is from a study of T cell responses to AZD1222 COVID-19 vaccine. The study's findings and limits: There were repertoire samples only from the period after the peak T cell response. White British ancestry dominated among donors, who included more females, and clonal diversity was possibly underestimated. The breadth and depth of Spike-specific TCRs increased once two AZD1222 doses had been given.

Data came from immunoSEQ multiplex PCR; TCRdb stores just in-frame clones and leaves some out. The sample includes some 150,000 clones, approximately 87% of them seen just once. Trimming removed 4 bases from V and 3 bases from J; junction bases left unmatched: 1. The CDR3 is 14 residues long. CDR1 SGHTA and CDR2 FQGTGA come from the germline V gene. Regarding this clone: What it binds is not known.

V and J are TRBV7-3 and TRBJ2-1, with 9 bases that match TRBD2. The sequence was collected from an adult in good health. The sample in question was peripheral blood, obtained on day 0 of MenACWY control vaccination. The CDR3 region has the DNA TGTGCCAGCAGCTGGACTAGCGACTACAATGAGCAGTTCTTC. This sequence encodes CASSWTSDYNEQFF.